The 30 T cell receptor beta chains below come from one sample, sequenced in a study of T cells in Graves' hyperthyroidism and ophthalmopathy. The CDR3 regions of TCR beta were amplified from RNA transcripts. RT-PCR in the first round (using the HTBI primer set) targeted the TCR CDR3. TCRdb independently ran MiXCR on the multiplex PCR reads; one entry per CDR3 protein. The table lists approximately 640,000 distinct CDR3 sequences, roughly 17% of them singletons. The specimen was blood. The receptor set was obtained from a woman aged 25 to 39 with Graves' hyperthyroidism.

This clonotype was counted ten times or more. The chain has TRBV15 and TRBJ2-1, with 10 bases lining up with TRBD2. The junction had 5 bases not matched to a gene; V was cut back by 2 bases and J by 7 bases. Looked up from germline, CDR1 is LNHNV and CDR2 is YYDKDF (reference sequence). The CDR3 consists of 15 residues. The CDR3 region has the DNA TGTGCCACCAGCAGAAGGACTAGCGGACCTAATGAGCAGTTCTTC. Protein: CATSRRTSGPNEQFF.

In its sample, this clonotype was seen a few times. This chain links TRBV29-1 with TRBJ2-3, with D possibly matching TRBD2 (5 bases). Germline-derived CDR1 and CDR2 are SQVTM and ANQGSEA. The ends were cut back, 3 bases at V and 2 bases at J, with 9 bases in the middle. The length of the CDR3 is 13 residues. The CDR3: CSVEQRLTDTQYF. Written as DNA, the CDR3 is TGCAGCGTTGAGCAGCGGCTCACAGATACGCAGTATTTT.

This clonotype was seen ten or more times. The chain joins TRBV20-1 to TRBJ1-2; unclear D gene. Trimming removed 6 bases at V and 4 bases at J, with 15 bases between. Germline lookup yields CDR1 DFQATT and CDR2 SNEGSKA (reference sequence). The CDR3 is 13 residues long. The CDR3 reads CSAQNTESYGYTF. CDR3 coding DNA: TGCAGTGCGCAGAACACAGAATCCTATGGCTACACCTTC.

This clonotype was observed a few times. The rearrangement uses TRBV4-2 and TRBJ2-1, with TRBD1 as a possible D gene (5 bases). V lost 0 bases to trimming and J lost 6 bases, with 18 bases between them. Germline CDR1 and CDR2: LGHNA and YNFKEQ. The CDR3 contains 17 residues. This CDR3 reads CASSQEFRQILGNEQFF. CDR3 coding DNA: TGTGCCAGCAGCCAAGAATTCAGACAGATCTTAGGCAATGAGCAGTTCTTC.

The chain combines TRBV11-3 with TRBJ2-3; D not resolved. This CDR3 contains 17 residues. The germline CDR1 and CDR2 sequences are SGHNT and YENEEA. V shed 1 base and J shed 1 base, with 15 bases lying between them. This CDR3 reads CASSLGVGLGGTDTQYF. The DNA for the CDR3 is TGTGCCAGCAGCTTAGGTGTTGGTCTGGGTGGCACAGATACGCAGTATTTT. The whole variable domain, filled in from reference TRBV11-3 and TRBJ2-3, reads EAGVVQSPRYKIIEKKQPVAFWCNPISGHNTLYWYLQNLGQGPELLIRYENEEAVDDSQLPKDRFSAERLKGVDSTLKIQPAELGDSAVYLCASSLGVGLGGTDTQYFGPGTRLTVL.

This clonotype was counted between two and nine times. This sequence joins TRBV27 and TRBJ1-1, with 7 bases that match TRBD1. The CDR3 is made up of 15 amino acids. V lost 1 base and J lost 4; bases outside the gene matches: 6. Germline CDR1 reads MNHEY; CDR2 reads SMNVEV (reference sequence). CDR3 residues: CASSLLEGASTEAFF. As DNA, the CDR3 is TGTGCCAGCAGTTTATTAGAGGGGGCCAGCACTGAAGCTTTCTTT.

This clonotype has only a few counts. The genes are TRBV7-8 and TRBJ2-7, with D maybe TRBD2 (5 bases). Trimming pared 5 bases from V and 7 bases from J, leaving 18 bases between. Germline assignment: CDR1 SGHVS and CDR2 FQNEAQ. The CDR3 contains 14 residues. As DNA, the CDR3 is TGTGCCAGCAGCCGGCGACTACGCCCGGGGGAGCAGTACTTC. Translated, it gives CASSRRLRPGEQYF.

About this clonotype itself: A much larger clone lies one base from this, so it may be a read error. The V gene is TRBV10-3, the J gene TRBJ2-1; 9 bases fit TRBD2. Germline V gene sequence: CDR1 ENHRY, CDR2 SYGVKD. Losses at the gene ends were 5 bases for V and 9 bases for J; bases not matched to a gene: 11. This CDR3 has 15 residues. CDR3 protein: CAISSLAGERGEQFF. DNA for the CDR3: TGTGCCATCAGTAGTTTAGCGGGAGAGAGGGGTGAGCAGTTCTTC.

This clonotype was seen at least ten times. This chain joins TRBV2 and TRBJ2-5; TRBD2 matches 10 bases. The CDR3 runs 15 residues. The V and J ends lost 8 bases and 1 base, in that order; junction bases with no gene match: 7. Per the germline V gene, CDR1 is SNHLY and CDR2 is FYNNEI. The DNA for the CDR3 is TGTGCCAGCCCGAGCGGGAGGGCTTCCCAAGAGACCCAGTACTTC. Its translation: CASPSGRASQETQYF.

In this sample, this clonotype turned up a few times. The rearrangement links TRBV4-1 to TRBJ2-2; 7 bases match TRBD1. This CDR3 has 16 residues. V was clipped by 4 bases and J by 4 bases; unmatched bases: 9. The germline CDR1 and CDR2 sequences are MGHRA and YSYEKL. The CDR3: CASSPRQGVSTGELFF. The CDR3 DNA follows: TGCGCCAGCAGCCCACGACAGGGTGTGTCCACCGGGGAGCTGTTTTTT.

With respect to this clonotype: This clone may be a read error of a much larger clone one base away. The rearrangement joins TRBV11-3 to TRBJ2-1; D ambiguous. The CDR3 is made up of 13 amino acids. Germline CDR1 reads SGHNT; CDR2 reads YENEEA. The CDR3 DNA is TGTGCCAACAGCTTACCAGGCTACAATGAGCAGTTCTTC. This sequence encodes CANSLPGYNEQFF.

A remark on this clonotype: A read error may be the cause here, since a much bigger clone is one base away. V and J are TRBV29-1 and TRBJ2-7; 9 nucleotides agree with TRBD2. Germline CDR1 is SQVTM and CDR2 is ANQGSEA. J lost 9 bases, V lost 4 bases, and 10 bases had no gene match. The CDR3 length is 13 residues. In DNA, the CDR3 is TGCAGCGTTGGACTAGCGGCGACGGGGGGGCAGTACTTC. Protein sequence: CSVGLAATGGQYF.

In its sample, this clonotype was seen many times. The CDR3 is CASTKGGRNGYTF. CDR3 DNA sequence: TGTGCCAGCACCAAGGGAGGCCGGAATGGCTACACCTTC. The chain has TRBV28 and TRBJ1-2; D uncertain. The length of the CDR3 is 13 residues. V dropped 7 bases and J dropped 6 bases, with 15 bases sitting between them. The germline gives CDR1 MDHEN, CDR2 SYDVKM.

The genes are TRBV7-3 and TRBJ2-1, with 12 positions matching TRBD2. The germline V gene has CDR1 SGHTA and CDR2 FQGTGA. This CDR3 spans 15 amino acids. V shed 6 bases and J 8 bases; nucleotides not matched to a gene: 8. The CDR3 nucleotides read TGTGCCAGCAGTCCGACTAGCGGGAGTTTCTATGAGCAGTTCTTC. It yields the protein CASSPTSGSFYEQFF. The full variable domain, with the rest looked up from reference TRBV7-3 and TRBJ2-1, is GAGVSQTPSNKVTEKGKYVELRCDPISGHTALYWYRQSLGQGPEFLIYFQGTGAADDSGLPNDRFFAVRPEGSVSTLKIQRTERGDSAVYLCASSPTSGSFYEQFFGPGTRLTVL.

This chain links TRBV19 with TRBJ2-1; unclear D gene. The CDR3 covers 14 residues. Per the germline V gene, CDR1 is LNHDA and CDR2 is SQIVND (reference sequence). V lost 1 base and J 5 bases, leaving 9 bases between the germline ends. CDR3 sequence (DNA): TGTGCCAGTAGTATAGGAGTTTTCCACAATGAGCAGTTCTTC. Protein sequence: CASSIGVFHNEQFF. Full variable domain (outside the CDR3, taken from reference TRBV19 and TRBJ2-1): DGGITQSPKYLFRKEGQNVTLSCEQNLNHDAMYWYRQDPGQGLRLIYYSQIVNDFQKGDIAEGYSVSREKKESFPLTVTSAQKNPTAFYLCASSIGVFHNEQFFGPGTRLTVL.

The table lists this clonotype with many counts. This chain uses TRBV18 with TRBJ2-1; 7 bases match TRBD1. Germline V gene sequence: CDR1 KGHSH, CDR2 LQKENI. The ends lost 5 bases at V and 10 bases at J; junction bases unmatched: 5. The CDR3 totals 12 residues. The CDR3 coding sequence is TGTGCCAGCTCAGAAGACAGGGTGGAGCAGTTCTTC. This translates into CASSEDRVEQFF.

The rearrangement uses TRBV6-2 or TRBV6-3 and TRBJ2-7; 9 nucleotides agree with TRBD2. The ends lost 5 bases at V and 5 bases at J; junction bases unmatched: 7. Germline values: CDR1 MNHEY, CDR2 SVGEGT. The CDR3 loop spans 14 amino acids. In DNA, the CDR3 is TGTGCCAGCAGTGATACGGGACTAGCTGACGAGCAGTACTTC. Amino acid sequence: CASSDTGLADEQYF.

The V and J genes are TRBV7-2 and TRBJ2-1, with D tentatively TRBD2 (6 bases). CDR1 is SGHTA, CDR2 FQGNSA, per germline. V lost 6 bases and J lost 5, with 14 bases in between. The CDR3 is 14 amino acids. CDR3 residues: CASSSTRINNEQFF. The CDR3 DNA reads TGTGCCAGCAGTTCGACTAGAATAAACAATGAGCAGTTCTTC.

The CDR3, as DNA: TGCGCCAGCAGTTTGACTCTAGCGGGAGATGAGCAGTTCTTC. Residues: CASSLTLAGDEQFF. The chain joins TRBV5-1 to TRBJ2-1; 10 bases agree with TRBD2. CDR3 size: 14 residues. CDR1 is SGHRS and CDR2 is YFSETQ in the germline V gene. V shed 5 bases, J shed 8 bases, and the junction held 7 bases outside the gene matches.

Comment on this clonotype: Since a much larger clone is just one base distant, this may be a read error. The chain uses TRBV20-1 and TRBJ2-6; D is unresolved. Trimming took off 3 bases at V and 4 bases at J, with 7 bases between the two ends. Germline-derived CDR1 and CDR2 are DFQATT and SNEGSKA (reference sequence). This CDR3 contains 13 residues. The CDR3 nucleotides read TGCAGTGCTAGCCGGACGGGGGCCAACGTCCTGACTTTC. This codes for CSASRTGANVLTF.

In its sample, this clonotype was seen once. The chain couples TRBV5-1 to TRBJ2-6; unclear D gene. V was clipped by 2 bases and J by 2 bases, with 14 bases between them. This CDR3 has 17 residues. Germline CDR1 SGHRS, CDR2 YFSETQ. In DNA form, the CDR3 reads TGCGCCAGCAGCTTCCGTCAGGATATTCCTGGGGCCAACGTCCTGACTTTC. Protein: CASSFRQDIPGANVLTF.

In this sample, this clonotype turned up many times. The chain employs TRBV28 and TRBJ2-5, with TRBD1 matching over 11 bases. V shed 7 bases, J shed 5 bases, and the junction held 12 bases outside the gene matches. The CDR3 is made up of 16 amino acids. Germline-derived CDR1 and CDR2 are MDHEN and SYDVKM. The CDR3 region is CASTNTGTGGGETQYF. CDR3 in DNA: TGTGCCAGCACAAATACCGGGACAGGGGGGGGGGAGACCCAGTACTTC.

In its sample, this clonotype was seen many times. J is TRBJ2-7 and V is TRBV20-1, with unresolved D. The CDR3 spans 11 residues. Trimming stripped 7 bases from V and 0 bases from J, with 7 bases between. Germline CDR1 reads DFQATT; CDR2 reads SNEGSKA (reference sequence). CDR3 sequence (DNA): TGCAGTGTGTTGAGCTCCTACGAGCAGTACTTC. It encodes CSVLSSYEQYF.

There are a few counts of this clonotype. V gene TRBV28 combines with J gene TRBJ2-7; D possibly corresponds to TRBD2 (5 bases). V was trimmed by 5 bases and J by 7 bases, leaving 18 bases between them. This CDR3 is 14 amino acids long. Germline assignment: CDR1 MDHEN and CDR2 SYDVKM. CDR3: CASSPHPTREEQYF. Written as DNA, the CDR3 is TGTGCCAGCAGTCCCCATCCCACTCGGGAAGAGCAGTACTTC.

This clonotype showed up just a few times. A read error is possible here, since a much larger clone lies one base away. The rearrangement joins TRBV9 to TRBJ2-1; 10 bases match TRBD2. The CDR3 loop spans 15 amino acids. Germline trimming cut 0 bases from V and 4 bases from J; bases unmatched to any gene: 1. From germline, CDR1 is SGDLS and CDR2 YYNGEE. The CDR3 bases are TGTGCCAGCAGCGTAGTAGCGGGAGGTTACAATGAGCAGTTCTTC. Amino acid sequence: CASSVVAGGYNEQFF.

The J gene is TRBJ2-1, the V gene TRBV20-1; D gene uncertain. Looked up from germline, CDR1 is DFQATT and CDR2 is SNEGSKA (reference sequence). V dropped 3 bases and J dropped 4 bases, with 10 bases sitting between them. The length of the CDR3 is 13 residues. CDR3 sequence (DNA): TGCAGTGCTAGGCGGCTGACGTACAATGAGCAGTTCTTC. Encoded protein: CSARRLTYNEQFF.

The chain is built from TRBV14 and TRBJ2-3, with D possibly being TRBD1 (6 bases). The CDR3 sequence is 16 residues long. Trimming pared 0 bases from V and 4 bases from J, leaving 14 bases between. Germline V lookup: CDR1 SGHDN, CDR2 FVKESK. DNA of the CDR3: TGTGCCAGCAGCCAAGACTCAGGGGATGCCGCAGATACGCAGTATTTT. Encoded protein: CASSQDSGDAADTQYF.

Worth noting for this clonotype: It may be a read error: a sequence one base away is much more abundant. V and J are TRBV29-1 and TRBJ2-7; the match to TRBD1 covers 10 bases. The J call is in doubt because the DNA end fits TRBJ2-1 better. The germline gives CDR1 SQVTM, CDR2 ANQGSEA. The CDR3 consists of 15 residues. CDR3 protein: CSVVLTGGNSYEQFF. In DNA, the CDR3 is TGCAGCGTCGTTTTGACAGGGGGCAATTCCTACGAGCAGTTCTTC.

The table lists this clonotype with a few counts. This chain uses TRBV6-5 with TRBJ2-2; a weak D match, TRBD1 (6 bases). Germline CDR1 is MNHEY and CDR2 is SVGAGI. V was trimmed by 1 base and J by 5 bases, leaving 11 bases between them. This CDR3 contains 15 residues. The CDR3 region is CASSYFAGETGELFF. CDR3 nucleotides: TGTGCCAGCAGTTACTTTGCAGGGGAGACCGGGGAGCTGTTTTTT.

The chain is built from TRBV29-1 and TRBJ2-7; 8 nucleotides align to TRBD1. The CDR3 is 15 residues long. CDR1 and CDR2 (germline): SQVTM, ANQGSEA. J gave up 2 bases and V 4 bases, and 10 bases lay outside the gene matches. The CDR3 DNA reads TGCAGCGTTGTGCGGAGCGGACAGGGTGCCTACGAGCAGTACTTC. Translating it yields CSVVRSGQGAYEQYF.